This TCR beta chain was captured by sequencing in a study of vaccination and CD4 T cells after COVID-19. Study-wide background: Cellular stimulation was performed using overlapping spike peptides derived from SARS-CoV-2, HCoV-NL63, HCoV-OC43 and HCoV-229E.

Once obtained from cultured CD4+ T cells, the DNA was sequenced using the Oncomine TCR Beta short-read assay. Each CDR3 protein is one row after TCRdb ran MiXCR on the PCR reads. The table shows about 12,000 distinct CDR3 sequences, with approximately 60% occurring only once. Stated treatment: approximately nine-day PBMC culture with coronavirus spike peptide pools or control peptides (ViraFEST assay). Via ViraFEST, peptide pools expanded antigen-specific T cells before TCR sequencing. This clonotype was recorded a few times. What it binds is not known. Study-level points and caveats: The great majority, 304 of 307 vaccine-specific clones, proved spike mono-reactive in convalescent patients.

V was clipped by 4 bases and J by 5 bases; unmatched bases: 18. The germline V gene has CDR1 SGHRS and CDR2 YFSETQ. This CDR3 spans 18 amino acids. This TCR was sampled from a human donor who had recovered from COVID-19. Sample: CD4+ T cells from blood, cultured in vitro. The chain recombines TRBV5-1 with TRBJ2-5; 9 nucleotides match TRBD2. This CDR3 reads CASSPGLATGTWGETQYF. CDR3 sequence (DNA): TGCGCCAGCAGCCCGGGACTAGCAACGGGCACGTGGGGGGAGACCCAGTACTTC.